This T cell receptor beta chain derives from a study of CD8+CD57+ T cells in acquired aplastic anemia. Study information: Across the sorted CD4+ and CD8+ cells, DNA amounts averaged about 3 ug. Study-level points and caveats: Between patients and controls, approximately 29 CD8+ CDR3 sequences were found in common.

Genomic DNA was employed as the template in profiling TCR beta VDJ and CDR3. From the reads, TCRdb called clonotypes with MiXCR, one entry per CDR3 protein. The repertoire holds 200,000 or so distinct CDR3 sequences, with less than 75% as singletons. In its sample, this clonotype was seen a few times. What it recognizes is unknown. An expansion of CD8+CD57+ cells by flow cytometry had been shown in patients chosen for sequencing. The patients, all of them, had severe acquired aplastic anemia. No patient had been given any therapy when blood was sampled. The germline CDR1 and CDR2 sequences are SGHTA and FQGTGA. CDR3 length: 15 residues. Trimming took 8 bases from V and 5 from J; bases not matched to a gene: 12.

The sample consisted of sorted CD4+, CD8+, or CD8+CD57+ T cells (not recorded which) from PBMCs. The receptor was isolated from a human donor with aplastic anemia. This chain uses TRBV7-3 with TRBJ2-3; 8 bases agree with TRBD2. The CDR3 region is CASSRSSGWGDTQYF. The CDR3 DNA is TGTGCCAGCTCTCGCTCTAGCGGGTGGGGAGATACGCAGTATTTT. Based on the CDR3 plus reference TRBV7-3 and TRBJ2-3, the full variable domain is GAGVSQTPSNKVTEKGKYVELRCDPISGHTALYWYRQSLGQGPEFLIYFQGTGAADDSGLPNDRFFAVRPEGSVSTLKIQRTERGDSAVYLCASSRSSGWGDTQYFGPGTRLTVL.